The rows below give T cell receptor beta chains drawn from one sample of a study of T cells after posttransplantation cyclophosphamide. This table comes from immunoSEQ multiplex PCR, and its TCRdb copy is limited to in-frame clones, with some not included. Counted here are some 66,000 clones, just over 90% occurring once; the ten biggest clones make up 3%. The specimen sequenced was PBMCs. The receptors stem from a woman in her thirties in good health and a related stem cell transplant donor. Both conserved end residues are part of each CDR3. Each record gives: V gene, D gene, CDR3 protein. A D gene is named only where the DNA matches it firmly.

>TRBV19|-
CASSIGGLRNTGELFF
>TRBV6-1|-
CASRGSPADTQYF
>TRBV7-9|-
CASSLTADGTEAFF
>TRBV7-8|-
CASSSRGSRDTEAFF
>TRBV7-2|-
CASSLVGGRLNTGELFF
>TRBV15|-
CATSRERVPDTQYF
>TRBV2|-
CASSEQGKGTDTQYF
>TRBV5-6|TRBD1
CASRRTGITEAFF
>TRBV28|TRBD2
CASSLGTSGGSGELFF
>TRBV9|-
CASSAASGSVGQNIQYF
>TRBV29-1|TRBD2
CSVLGGREQYF
>TRBV6-1|-
CASSPVSLVKETQYF
>TRBV7-2|-
CASSLDGGAYGYTF
>TRBV10-1|TRBD1
CASVHPGGPLTGELFF
>TRBV7-9|-
CASSLGGSMTDGYTF
>TRBV25-1|-
CASSDRRGLRPNSPLHF
>TRBV28|TRBD2
CASTLEPGGSYNEQFF
>TRBV5-1|TRBD2
CASRPSGGIYNEQFF
>TRBV25-1|-
CASSDPIAGNTIYF
>TRBV7-2|TRBD2
CASSGIAGVNEQFF
>TRBV27|-
CASSRGGGFGGYTF
>TRBV15|TRBD1
CATSLISGQVSYGYTF
>TRBV5-8|TRBD1
CASSLGTGYNEQFF
>TRBV7-8|-
CASSLSSQDTQYF
>TRBV29-1|TRBD1
CSARQGGTYEQYF
>TRBV7-2|TRBD1
CASSLSRTGNTEAFF